The subject of this entry is one T cell receptor (beta chain). Clones were sequenced by immunoSEQ multiplex PCR, and TCRdb holds only the in-frame ones, with some missing. The data show roughly 150,000 clones, approximately 80% seen once. The data stem from a study of cytotoxic CD8 clonotypes in ibrutinib-treated CLL. Looking at the study overall: Productive templates per sample averaged 255,043; productive rearrangements, about 89,000.

CDR1 is SGHVS, CDR2 FQNEAQ, per germline. V was pared by 6 bases and J by 5 bases, with 2 bases of the junction left unmatched. There are 13 residues in the CDR3. The chain combines TRBV7-8 with TRBJ1-1; TRBD1 matches at 11 bases. The receptor comes from a human donor with chronic lymphocytic leukemia. The starting material was PBMCs, obtained after 12 months of ibrutinib treatment. CDR3 nucleotides: TGTGCCAGCAGGGACAGGGGGCTGACTGAAGCTTTCTTT. Protein: CASRDRGLTEAFF.